This entry concerns a single TCR beta chain. The data were obtained in a study of blood T cell repertoires in COVID-19. CDR3 length: 16 amino acids. V gave up 3 bases and J gave up 0 bases, with 15 bases separating them. Germline V CDR1 and CDR2: MGHDK, SYGVNS. Libraries were prepared by immunoSEQ multiplex PCR; TCRdb keeps only in-frame clonotypes and omits some of them. Among some 51,000 clones, 90% were seen once, and the ten largest hold about 6%. The sample consisted of peripheral blood. V gene TRBV25-1 combines with J gene TRBJ2-7, with D perhaps TRBD2 (5 bases). This receptor was obtained from a man aged 35-49 years with acute or convalescent COVID-19. The CDR3 protein is CASSESRGSSSYEQYF. The CDR3 DNA sequence: TGTGCCAGCAGTGAGTCGAGAGGGTCGAGCTCCTACGAGCAGTACTTC.